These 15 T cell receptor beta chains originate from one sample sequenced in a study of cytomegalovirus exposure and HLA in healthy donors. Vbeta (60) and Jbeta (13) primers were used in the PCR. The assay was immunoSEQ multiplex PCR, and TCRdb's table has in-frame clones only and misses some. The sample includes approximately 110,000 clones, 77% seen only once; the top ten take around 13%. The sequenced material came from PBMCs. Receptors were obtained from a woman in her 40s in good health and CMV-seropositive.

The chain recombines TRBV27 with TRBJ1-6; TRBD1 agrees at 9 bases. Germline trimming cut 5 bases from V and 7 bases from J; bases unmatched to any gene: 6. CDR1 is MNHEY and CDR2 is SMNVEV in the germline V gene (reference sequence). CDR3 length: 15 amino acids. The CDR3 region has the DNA TGTGCCAGCAGTCCACAGGACAGGGGAAATTCACCCCTCCACTTT. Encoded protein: CASSPQDRGNSPLHF.

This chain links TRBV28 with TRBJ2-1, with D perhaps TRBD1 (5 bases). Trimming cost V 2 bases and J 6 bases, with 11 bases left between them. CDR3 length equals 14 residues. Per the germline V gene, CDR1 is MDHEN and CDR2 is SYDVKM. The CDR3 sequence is CASSLQGGFNEQFF. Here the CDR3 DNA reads TGTGCCAGCAGTTTACAGGGCGGATTCAATGAGCAGTTCTTC. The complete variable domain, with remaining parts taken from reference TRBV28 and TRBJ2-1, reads DVKVTQSSRYLVKRTGEKVFLECVQDMDHENMFWYRQDPGLGLRLIYFSYDVKMKEKGDIPEGYSVSREKKERFSLILESASTNQTSMYLCASSLQGGFNEQFFGPGTRLTVL.

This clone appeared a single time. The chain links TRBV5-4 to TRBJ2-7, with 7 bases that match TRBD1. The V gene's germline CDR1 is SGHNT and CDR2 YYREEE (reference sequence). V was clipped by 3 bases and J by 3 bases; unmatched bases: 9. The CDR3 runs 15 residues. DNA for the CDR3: TGTGCCAGCAGCTCAGGCCGGGACAGAAACTACGAGCAGTACTTC. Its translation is CASSSGRDRNYEQYF.

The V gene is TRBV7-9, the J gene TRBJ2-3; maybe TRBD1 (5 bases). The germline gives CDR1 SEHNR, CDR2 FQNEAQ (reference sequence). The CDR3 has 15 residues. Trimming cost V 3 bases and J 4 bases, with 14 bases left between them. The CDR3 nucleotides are TGTGCCAGCAGCTTTTGGGGCCCTCAGTCAGATACGCAGTATTTT. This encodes CASSFWGPQSDTQYF.

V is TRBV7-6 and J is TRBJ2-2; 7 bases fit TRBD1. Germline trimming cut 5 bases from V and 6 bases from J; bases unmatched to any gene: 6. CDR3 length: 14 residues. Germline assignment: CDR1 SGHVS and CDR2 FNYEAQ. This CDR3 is CASSPQTGPGELFF. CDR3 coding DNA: TGTGCCAGCAGCCCACAGACAGGGCCCGGGGAGCTGTTTTTT. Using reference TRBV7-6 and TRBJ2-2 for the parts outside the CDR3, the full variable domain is GAGVSQSPRYKVTKRGQDVALRCDPISGHVSLYWYRQALGQGPEFLTYFNYEAQQDKSGLPNDRFSAERPEGSISTLTIQRTEQRDSAMYRCASSPQTGPGELFFGEGSRLTVL.

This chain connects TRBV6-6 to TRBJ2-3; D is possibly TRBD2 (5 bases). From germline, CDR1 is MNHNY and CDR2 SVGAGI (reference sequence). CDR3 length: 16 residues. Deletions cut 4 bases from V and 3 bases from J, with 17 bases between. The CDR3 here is CASSSDLGRGTDTQYF. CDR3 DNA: TGTGCCAGCAGTTCCGACCTCGGTCGGGGAACAGATACGCAGTATTTT.

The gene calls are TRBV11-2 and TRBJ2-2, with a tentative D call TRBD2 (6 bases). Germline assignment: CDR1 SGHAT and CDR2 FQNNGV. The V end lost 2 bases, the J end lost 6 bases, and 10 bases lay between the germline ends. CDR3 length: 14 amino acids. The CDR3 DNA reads TGTGCCAGCAGCTTACTGGGGGGAGCCGGGGAGCTGTTTTTT. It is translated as CASSLLGGAGELFF.

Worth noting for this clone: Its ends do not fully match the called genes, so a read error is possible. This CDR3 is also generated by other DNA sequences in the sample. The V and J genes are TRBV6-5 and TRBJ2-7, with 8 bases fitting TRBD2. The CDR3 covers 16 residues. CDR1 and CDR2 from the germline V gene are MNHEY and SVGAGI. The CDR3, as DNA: TGTGCCAGTAGTTACCAGACCGGGACTAGCTCCTACGAGCAGTACTTC. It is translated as CASSYQTGTSSYEQYF.

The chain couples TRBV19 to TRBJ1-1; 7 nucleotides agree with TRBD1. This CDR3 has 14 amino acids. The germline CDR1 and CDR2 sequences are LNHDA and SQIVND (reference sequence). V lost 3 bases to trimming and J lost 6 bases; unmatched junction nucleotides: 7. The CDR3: CASSMGTDLSEAFF. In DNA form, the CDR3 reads TGTGCCAGTAGTATGGGGACAGATCTTTCTGAAGCTTTCTTT.

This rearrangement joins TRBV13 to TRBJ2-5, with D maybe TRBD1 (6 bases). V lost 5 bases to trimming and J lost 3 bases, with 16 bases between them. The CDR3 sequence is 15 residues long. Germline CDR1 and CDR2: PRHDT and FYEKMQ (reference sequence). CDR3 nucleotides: TGTGCCAGCAGCGCCGGGACAACCGGAAAAGAGACCCAGTACTTC. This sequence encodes CASSAGTTGKETQYF.

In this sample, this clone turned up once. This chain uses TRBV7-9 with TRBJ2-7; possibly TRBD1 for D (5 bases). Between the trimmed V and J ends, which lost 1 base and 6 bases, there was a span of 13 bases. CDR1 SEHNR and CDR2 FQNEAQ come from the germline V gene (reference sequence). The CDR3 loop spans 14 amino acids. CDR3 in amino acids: CASSLDLGDGEQYF. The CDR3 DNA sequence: TGTGCCAGCAGCTTAGACCTAGGGGATGGCGAGCAGTACTTC.

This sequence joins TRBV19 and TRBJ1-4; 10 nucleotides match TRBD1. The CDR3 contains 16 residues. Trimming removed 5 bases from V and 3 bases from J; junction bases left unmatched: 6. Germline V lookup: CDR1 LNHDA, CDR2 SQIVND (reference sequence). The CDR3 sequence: CASSADRGPANEKLFF. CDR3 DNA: TGTGCCAGTAGTGCCGACAGGGGGCCGGCTAATGAAAAACTGTTTTTT.

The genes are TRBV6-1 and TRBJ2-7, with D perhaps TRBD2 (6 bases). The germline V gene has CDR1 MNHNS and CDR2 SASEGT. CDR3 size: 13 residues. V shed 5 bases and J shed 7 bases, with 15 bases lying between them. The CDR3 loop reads CASSRDSWGEQYF. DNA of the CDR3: TGTGCCAGCAGTCGGGACTCCTGGGGGGAGCAGTACTTC.

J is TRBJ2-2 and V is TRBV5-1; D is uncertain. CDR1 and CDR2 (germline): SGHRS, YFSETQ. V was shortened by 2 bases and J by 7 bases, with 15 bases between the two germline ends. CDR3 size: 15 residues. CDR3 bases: TGCGCCAGCAGCTTTAGCCCGAATGAGATCGGGGAGCTGTTTTTT. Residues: CASSFSPNEIGELFF. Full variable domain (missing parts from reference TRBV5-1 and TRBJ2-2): KAGVTQTPRYLIKTRGQQVTLSCSPISGHRSVSWYQQTPGQGLQFLFEYFSETQRNKGNFPGRFSGRQFSNSRSEMNVSTLELGDSALYLCASSFSPNEIGELFFGEGSRLTVL.

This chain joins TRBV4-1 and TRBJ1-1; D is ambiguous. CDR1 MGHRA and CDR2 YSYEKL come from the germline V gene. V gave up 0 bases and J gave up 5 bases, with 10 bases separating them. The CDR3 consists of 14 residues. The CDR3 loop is CASSQEFTRTEAFF. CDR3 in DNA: TGCGCCAGCAGCCAAGAATTTACTCGGACTGAAGCTTTCTTT.